The text below deals with one T cell receptor (beta chain). The data are from a study of shared clonotypes between healthy human individuals. Data came from immunoSEQ multiplex PCR; TCRdb stores just in-frame clones and leaves some out. The sample holds about 510,000 clones, around 74% seen once. Genomic DNA came from 85 million to 95 million PBMCs in unsorted samples. The clonotype originates from a woman in her thirties or forties in good health. Some clones in this sample may be carry-over from other donors' samples. Sequencing was carried out using PBMCs.

CDR3 in amino acids: CASSLVQGNHQTQYF. The CDR3 region has the DNA TGTGCCAGCAGCTTAGTACAGGGAAACCACCAGACCCAGTACTTC. The chain combines TRBV13 with TRBJ2-5; tentatively, D is TRBD1 (6 bases). CDR1 is PRHDT, CDR2 FYEKMQ, per germline (reference sequence). This CDR3 contains 15 residues. Between the trimmed V and J ends, which lost 1 base and 6 bases, there was a span of 15 bases.